This TCR beta chain appears in the sequencing data of a study of T-cell reconstitution after alpha-beta-depleted transplantation in children. For TCRbeta, the library was prepared with unique molecular identifiers. TCRdb ran MiXCR on the PCR reads and lists one entry per CDR3 protein. The table lists 500,000 or so distinct CDR3 sequences, less than 35% of them singletons. Germline V gene lookup returns CDR1 DFQATT and CDR2 SNEGSKA (reference sequence). CDR3 length equals 11 residues. Trimming removed 5 bases at V and 6 bases at J, with 11 bases between. The sequence derives from a human donor who donated a stem cell graft to a child with aplastic anemia. This sequence joins TRBV20-1 and TRBJ2-7; D may be TRBD2 (5 bases). Here the sequenced sample was PBMCs from the stem cell graft donor, taken from the stem cell graft. CDR3 sequence: CSAFTSGEQYF. In DNA, the CDR3 is TGCAGTGCTTTTACTAGTGGCGAGCAGTACTTC.